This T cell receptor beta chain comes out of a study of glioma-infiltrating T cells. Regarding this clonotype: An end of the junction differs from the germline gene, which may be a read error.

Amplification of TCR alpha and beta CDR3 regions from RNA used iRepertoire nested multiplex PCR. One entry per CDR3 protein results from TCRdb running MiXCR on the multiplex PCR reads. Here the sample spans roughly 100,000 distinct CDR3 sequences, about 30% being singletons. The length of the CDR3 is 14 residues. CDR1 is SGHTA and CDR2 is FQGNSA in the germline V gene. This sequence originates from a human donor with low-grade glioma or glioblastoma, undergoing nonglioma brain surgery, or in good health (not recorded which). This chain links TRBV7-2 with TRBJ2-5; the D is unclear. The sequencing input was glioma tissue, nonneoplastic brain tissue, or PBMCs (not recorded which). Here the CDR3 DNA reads TGTGCCAGCAGCTTAATGACGATACAAGAGACCCGGTACTTC. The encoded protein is CASSLMTIQETRYF.